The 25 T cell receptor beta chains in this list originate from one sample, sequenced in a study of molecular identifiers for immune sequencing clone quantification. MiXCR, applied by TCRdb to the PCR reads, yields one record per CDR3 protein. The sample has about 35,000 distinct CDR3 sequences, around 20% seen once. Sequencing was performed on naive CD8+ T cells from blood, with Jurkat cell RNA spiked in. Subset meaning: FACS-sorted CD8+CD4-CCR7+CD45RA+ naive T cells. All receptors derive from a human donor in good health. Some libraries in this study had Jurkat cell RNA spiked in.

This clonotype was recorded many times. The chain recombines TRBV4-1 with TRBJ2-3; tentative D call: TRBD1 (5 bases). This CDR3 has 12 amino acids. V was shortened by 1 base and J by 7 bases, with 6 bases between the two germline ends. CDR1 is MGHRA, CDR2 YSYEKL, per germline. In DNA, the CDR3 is TGCGCCAGCAGCCAAGGACAGAATACGCAGTATTTT. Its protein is CASSQGQNTQYF.

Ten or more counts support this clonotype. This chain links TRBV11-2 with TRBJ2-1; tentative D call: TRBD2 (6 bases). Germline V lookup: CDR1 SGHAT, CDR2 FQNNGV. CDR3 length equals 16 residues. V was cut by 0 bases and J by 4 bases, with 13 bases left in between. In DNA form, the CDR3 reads TGTGCCAGCAGCTTAGAGGGGGTGGGGGGTTACAATGAGCAGTTCTTC. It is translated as CASSLEGVGGYNEQFF.

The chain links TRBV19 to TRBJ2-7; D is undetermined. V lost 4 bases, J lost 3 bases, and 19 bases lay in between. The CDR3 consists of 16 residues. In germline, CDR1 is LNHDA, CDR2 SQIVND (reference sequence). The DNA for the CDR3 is TGTGCCAGTAGTACCTCAACCGATCACTACTACTACGAGCAGTACTTC. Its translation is CASSTSTDHYYYEQYF.

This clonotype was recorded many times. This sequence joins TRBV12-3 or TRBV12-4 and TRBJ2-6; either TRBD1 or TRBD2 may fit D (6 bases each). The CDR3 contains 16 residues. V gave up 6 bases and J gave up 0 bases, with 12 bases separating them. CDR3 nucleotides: TGTGCCAGCAGCCAAGGGGGGCTCTCTGGGGCCAACGTCCTGACTTTC. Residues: CASSQGGLSGANVLTF.

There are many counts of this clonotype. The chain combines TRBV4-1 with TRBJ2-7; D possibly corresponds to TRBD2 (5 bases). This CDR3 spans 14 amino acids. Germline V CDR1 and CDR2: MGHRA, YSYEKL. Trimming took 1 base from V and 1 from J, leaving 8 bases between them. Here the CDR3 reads CASSQVTGSYEQYF. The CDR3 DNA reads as TGCGCCAGCAGCCAAGTTACGGGGTCCTACGAGCAGTACTTC.

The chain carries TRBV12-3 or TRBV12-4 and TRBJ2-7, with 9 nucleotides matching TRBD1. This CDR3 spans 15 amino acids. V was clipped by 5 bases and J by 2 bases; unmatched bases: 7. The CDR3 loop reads CASSPGTGLPYEQYF. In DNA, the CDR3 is TGTGCCAGCAGTCCCGGGACAGGGTTACCCTACGAGCAGTACTTC.

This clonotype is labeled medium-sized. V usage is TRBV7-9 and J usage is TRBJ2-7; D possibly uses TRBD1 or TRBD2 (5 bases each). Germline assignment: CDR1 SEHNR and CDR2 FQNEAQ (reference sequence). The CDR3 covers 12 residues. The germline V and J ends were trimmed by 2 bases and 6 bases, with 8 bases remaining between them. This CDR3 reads CASSLSGTEQYF. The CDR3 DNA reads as TGTGCCAGCAGCTTATCAGGGACCGAGCAGTACTTC.

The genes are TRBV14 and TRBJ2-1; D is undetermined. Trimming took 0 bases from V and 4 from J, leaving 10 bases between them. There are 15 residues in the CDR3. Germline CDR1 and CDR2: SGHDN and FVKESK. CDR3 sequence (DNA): TGTGCCAGCAGCCAAGACGGCTGGGAATACAATGAGCAGTTCTTC. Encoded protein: CASSQDGWEYNEQFF.

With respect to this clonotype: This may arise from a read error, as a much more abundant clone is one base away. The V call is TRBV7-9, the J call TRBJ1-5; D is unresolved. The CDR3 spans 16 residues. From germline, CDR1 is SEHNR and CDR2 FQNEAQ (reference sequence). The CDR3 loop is CASSLVLGEANRPQHF. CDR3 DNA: TGTGCCAGCAGCTTAGTTTTGGGTGAAGCCAATCGGCCCCAGCATTTT.

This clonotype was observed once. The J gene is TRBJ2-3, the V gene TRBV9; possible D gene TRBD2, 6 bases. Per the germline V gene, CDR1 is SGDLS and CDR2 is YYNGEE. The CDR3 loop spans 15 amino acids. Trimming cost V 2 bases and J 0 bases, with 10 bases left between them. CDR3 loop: CASSVDGSSTDTQYF. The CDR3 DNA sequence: TGTGCCAGCAGCGTTGACGGGAGTAGCACAGATACGCAGTATTTT.

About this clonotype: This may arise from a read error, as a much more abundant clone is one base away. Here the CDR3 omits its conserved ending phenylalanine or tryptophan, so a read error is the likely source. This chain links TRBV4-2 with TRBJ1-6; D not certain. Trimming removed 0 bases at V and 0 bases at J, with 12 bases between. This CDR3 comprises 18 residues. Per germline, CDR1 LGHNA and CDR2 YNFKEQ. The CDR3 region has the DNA TGTGCCAGCAGCCAAGATCACGGCCAAAGCTCCTATAATTCACCCCTCCACTCT. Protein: CASSQDHGQSSYNSPLHS.

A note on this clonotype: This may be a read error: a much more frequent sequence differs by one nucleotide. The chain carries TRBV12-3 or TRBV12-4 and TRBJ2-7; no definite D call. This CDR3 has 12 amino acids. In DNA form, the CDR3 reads TGTGCCAGCAGCCTAAACTACTACGAGCAGAACTTC. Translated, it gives CASSLNYYEQNF.

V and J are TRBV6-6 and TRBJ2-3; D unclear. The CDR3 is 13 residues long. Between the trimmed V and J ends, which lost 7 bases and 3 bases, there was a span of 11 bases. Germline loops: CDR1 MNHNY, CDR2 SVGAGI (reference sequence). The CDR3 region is CASTHLGTDTQYF. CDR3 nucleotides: TGTGCCAGCACCCATCTCGGAACAGATACGCAGTATTTT.

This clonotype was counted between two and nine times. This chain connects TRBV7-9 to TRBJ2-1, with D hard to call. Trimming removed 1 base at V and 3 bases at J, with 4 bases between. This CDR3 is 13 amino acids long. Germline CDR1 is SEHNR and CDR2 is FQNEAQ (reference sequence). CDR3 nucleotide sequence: TGTGCCAGCAGCTTAGTGGACTACAATGAGCAGTTCTTC. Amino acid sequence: CASSLVDYNEQFF.

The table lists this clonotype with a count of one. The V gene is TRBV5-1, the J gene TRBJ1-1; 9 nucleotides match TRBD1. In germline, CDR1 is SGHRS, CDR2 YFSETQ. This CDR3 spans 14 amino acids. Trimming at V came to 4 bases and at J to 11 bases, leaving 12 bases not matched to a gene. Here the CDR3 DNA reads TGCGCCAGCAGCCCAACCGGGGGACAGGGTCAGGCTTTCTTT. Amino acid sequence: CASSPTGGQGQAFF.

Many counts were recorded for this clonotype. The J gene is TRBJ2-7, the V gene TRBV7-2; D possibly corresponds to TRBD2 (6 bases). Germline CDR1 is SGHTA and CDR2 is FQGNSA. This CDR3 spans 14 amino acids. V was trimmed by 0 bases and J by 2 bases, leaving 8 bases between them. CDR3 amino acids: CASSLAPGAYEQYF. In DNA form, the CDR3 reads TGTGCCAGCAGCTTAGCCCCGGGAGCCTACGAGCAGTACTTC.

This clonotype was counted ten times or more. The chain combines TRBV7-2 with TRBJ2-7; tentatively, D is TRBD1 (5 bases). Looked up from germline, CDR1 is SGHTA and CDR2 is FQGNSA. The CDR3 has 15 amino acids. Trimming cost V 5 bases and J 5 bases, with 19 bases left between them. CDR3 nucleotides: TGTGCCAGCAGCGACGCCCAGGGTAGGCGCGACGAGCAGTACTTC. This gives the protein CASSDAQGRRDEQYF.

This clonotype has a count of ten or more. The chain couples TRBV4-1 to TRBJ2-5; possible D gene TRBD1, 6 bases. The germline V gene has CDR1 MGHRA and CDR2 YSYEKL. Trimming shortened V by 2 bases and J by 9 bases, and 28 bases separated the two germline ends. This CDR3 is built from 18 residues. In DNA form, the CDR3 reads TGCGCCAGCAGCCAACCTACCCCGGACAGTGTCACAAGAAGGGCCCAGTACTTC. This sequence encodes CASSQPTPDSVTRRAQYF.

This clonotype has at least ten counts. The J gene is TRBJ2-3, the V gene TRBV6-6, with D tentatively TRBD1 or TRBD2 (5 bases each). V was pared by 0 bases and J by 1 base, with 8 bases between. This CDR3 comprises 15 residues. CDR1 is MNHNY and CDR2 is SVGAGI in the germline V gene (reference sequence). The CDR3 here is CASSYSGRGTDTQYF. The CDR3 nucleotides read TGTGCCAGCAGTTACTCGGGGCGGGGCACAGATACGCAGTATTTT.

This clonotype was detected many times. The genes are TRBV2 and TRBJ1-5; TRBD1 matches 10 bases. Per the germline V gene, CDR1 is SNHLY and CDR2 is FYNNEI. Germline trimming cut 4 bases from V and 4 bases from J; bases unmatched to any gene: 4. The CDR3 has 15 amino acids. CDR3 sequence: CASSVPGQGNQPQHF. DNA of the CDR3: TGTGCCAGCAGTGTCCCGGGACAGGGGAATCAGCCCCAGCATTTT. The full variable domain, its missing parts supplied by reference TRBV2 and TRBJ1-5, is EPEVTQTPSHQVTQMGQEVILRCVPISNHLYFYWYRQILGQKVEFLVSFYNNEISEKSEIFDDQFSVERPDGSNFTLKIRSTKLEDSAMYFCASSVPGQGNQPQHFGDGTRLSIL.

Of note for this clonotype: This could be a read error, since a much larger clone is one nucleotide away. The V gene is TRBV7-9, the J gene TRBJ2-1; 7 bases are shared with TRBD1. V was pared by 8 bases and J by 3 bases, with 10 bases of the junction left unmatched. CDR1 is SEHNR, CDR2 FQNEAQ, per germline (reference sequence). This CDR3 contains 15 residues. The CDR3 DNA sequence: TGTGCCAGCTCAGGGGGTGGGAATATCTACAATGAGCAGTTCTTC. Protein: CASSGGGNIYNEQFF.

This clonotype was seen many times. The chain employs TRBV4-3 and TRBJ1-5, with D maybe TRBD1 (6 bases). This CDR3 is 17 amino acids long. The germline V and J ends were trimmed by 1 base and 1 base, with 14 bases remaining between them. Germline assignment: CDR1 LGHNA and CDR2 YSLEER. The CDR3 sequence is CASSQGTGKGSNQPQHF. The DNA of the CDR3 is TGCGCCAGCAGCCAAGGAACAGGGAAGGGGAGCAATCAGCCCCAGCATTTT.

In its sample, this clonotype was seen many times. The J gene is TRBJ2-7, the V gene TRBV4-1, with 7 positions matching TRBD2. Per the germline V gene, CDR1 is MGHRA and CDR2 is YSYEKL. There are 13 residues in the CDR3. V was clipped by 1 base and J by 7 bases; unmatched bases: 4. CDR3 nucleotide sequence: TGCGCCAGCAGCCAAGGCGGGGGTACTGAGCAGTACTTC. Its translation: CASSQGGGTEQYF.

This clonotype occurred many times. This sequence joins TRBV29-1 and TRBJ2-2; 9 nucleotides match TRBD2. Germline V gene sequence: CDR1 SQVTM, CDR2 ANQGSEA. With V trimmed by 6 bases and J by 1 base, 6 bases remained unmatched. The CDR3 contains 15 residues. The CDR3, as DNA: TGCAGCGTGTTTAGCGGGAGCTGGAACACCGGGGAGCTGTTTTTT. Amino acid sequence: CSVFSGSWNTGELFF.

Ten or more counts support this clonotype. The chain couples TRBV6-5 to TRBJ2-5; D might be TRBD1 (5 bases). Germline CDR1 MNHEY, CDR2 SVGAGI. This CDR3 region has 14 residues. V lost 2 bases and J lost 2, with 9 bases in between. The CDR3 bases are TGTGCCAGCAGTTACGGGGCAGTACAAGAGACCCAGTACTTC. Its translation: CASSYGAVQETQYF.